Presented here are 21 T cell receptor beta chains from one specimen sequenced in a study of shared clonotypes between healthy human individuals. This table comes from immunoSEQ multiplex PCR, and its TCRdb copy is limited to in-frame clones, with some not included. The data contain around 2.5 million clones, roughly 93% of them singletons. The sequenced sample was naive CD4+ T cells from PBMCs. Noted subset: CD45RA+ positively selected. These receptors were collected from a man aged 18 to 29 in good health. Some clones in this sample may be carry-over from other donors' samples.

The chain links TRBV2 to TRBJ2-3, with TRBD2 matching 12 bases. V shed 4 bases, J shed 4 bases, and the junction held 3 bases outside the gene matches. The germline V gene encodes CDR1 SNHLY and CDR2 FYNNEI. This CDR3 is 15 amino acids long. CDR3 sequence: CASSGLAGEADTQYF. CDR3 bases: TGTGCCAGCAGTGGACTAGCGGGAGAGGCAGATACGCAGTATTTT.

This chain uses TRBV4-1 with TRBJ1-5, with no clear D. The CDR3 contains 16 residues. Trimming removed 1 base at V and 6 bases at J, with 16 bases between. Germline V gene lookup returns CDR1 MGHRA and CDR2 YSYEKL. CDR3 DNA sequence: TGCGCCAGCAGCCAAGCTTCGAGGAACCCCTCTCAGCCCCAGCATTTT. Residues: CASSQASRNPSQPQHF.

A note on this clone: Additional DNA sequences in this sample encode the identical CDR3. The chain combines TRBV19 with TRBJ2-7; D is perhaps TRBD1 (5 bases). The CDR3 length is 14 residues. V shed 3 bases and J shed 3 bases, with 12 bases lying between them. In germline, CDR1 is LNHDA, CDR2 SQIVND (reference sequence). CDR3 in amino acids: CASSILGRSYEQYF. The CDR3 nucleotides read TGTGCCAGTAGTATTCTGGGGCGCAGCTACGAGCAGTACTTC. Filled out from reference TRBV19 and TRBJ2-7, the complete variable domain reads DGGITQSPKYLFRKEGQNVTLSCEQNLNHDAMYWYRQDPGQGLRLIYYSQIVNDFQKGDIAEGYSVSREKKESFPLTVTSAQKNPTAFYLCASSILGRSYEQYFGPGTRLTVT.

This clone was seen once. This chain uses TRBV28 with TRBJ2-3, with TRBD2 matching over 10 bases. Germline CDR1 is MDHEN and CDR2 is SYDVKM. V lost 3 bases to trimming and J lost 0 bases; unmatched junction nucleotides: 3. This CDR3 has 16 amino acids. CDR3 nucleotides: TGTGCCAGCAGTTTTGGACTAGCGGTCAGCACAGATACGCAGTATTTT. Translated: CASSFGLAVSTDTQYF. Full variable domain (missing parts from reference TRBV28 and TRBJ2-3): DVKVTQSSRYLVKRTGEKVFLECVQDMDHENMFWYRQDPGLGLRLIYFSYDVKMKEKGDIPEGYSVSREKKERFSLILESASTNQTSMYLCASSFGLAVSTDTQYFGPGTRLTVL.

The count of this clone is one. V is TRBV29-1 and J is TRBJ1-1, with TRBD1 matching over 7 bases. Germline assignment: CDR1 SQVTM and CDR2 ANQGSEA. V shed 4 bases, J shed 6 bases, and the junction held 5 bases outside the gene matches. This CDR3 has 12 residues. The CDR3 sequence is CSVGRGPAEAFF. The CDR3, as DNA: TGCAGCGTTGGGAGGGGGCCGGCTGAAGCTTTCTTT.

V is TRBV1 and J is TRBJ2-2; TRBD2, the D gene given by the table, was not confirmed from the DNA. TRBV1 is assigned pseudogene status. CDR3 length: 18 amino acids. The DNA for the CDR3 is TGCACCAGCAGCCAGACCGGGACTAGCGGGAGGGCCGGCGGGGAGCTGTTTTTT. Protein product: CTSSQTGTSGRAGGELFF.

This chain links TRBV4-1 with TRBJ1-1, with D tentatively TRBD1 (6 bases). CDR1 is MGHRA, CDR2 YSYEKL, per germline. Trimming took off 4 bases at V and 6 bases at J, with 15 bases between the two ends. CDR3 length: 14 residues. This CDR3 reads CASSPTTGRAEAFF. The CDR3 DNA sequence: TGCGCCAGCAGCCCAACAACAGGGAGGGCTGAAGCTTTCTTT.

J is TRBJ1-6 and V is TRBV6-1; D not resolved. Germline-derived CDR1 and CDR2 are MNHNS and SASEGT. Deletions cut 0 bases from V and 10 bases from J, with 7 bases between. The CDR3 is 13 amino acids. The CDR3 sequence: CASSEALGSPLHF. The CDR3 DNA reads TGTGCCAGCAGTGAAGCGTTGGGGTCACCCCTCCACTTT.

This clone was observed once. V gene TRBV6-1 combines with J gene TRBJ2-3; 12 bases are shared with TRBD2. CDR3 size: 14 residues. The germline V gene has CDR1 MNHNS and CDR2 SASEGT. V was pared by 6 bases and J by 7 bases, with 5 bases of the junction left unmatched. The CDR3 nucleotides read TGTGCCAGCAGGACTAGCGGGAGCGGATATACGCAGTATTTT. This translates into CASRTSGSGYTQYF.

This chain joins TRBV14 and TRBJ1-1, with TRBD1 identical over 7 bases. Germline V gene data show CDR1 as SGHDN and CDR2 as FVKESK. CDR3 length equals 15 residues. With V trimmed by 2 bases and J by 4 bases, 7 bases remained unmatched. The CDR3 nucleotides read TGTGCCAGCAGCCAACATCGAGGGGGCTTCACTGAAGCTTTCTTT. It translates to CASSQHRGGFTEAFF. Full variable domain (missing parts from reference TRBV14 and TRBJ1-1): EAGVTQFPSHSVIEKGQTVTLRCDPISGHDNLYWYRRVMGKEIKFLLHFVKESKQDESGMPNNRFLAERTGGTYSTLKVQPAELEDSGVYFCASSQHRGGFTEAFFGQGTRLTVV.

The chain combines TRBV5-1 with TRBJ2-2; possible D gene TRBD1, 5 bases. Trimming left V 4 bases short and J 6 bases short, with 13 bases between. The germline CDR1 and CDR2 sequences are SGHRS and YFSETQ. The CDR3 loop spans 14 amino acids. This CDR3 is CASSPGAGAGELFF. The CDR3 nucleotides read TGCGCCAGCAGCCCTGGGGCCGGTGCCGGGGAGCTGTTTTTT.

CDR3 sequence (DNA): TGTGCCAGCAGCTTAGCGGGGGGGCTAGGTGGAAACACCATATATTTT. It is translated as CASSLAGGLGGNTIYF. The rearrangement links TRBV7-2 to TRBJ1-3; weak D call: TRBD1 (6 bases). The CDR3 has 16 residues. Trimming left V 0 bases short and J 3 bases short, with 12 bases between. Germline-derived CDR1 and CDR2 are SGHTA and FQGNSA.

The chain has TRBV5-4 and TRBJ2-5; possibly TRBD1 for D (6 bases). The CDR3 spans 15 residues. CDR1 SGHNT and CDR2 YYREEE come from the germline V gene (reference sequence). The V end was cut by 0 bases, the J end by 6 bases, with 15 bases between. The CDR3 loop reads CASSLAGGTYQTQYF. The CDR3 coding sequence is TGTGCCAGCAGCTTGGCCGGTGGGACATACCAGACCCAGTACTTC.

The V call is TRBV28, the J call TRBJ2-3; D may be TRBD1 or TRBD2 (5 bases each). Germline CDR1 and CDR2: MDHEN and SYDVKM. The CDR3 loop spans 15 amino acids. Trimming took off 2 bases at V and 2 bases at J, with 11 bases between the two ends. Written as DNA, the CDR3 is TGTGCCAGCAGTTTACGTGGGGGTGCCACAGATACGCAGTATTTT. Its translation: CASSLRGGATDTQYF.

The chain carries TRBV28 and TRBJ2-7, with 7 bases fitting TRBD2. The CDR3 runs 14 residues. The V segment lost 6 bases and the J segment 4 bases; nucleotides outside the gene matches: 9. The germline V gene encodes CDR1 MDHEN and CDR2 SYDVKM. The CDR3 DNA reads TGTGCCAGCAGCAAGTCTGGGGGGGGGTACGAGCAGTACTTC. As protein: CASSKSGGGYEQYF.

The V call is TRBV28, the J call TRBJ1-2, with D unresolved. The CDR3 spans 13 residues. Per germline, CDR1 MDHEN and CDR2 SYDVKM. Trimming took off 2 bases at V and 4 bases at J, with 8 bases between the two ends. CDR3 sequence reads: CASSLPATYGYTF. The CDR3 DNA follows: TGTGCCAGCAGTTTACCCGCCACCTATGGCTACACCTTC.

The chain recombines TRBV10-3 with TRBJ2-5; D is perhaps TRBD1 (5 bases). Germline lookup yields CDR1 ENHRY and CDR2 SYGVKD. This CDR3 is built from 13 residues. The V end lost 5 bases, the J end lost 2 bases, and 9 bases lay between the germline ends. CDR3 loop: CAISSDTQETQYF. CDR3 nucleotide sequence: TGTGCCATCAGTTCGGACACGCAAGAGACCCAGTACTTC.

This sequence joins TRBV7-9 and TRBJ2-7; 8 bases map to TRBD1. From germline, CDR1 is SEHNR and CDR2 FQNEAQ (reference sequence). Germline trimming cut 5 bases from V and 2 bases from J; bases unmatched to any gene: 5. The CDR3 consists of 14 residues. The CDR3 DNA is TGTGCCAGCAGCGTCGACAGGGGCACCTACGAGCAGTACTTC. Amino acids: CASSVDRGTYEQYF. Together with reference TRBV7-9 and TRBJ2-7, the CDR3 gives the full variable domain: DTGVSQNPRHKITKRGQNVTFRCDPISEHNRLYWYRQTLGQGPEFLTYFQNEAQLEKSRLLSDRFSAERPKGSFSTLEIQRTEQGDSAMYLCASSVDRGTYEQYFGPGTRLTVT.

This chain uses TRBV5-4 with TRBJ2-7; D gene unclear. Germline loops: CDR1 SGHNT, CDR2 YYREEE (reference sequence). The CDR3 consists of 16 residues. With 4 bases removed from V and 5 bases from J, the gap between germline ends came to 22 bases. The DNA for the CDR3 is TGTGCCAGCAGCACCCAGCCGGGTTCCCCTAGGCACGAGCAGTACTTC. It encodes CASSTQPGSPRHEQYF. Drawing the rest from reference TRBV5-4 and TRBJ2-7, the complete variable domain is ETGVTQSPTHLIKTRGQQVTLRCSSQSGHNTVSWYQQALGQGPQFIFQYYREEENGRGNFPPRFSGLQFPNYSSELNVNALELDDSALYLCASSTQPGSPRHEQYFGPGTRLTVT.

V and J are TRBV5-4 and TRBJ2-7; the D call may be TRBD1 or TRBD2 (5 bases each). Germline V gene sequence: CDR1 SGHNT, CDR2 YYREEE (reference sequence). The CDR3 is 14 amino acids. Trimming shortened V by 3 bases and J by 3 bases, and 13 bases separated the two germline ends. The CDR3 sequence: CASSWGERNYEQYF. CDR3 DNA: TGTGCCAGCAGCTGGGGCGAGCGGAACTACGAGCAGTACTTC.

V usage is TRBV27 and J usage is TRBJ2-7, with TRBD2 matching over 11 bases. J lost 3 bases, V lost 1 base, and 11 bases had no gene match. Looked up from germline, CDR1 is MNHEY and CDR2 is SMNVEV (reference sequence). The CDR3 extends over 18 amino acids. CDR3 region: CASSLYGLAGGGLYEQYF. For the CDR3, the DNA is TGTGCCAGCAGTTTATATGGGCTAGCGGGAGGAGGACTCTACGAGCAGTACTTC.